The 26 T cell receptor beta chains in this list originate from one sample, sequenced in a study of blood T cell repertoires in COVID-19. Assay: immunoSEQ multiplex PCR; the TCRdb copy retains only in-frame clones and omits some. This table holds approximately 120,000 clones, about 80% found once. Sequenced input: peripheral blood. All receptors come from a man between 60 and 75 years old with acute or convalescent COVID-19.

The CDR3 sequence: CASSRDRAYGYTF. Written as DNA, the CDR3 is TGTGCCAGCAGCAGGGACAGGGCGTATGGCTACACCTTC. The chain links TRBV5-5 to TRBJ1-2; the match to TRBD1 covers 9 bases. J was trimmed by 5 bases and V by 4 bases; bases with no gene match: 3. The CDR3 spans 13 residues. Germline CDR1 SGHKS, CDR2 YYEKEE (reference sequence).

The CDR3 DNA reads TGTGCCAGTAGTATAGAAACCCAGGGAGGCTACACCTTC. This sequence encodes CASSIETQGGYTF. The chain recombines TRBV19 with TRBJ1-2, with D maybe TRBD1 (5 bases). This CDR3 is built from 13 residues. Trimming took 0 bases from V and 8 from J, leaving 10 bases between them. Germline V gene lookup returns CDR1 LNHDA and CDR2 SQIVND (reference sequence).

The chain links TRBV18 to TRBJ2-7; 9 positions match TRBD1. V dropped 1 base and J dropped 3; count of bases not matched to a gene: 7. CDR1 KGHSH and CDR2 LQKENI come from the germline V gene. The CDR3 spans 16 residues. This CDR3 reads CASSPLRSDRGYEQYF. CDR3 bases: TGTGCCAGCTCACCACTCCGTTCGGACAGGGGCTACGAGCAGTACTTC.

This clone occurred a few times. V and J are TRBV18 and TRBJ1-2; possibly TRBD1 for D (5 bases). Per the germline V gene, CDR1 is KGHSH and CDR2 is LQKENI. V was trimmed by 2 bases and J by 5 bases, leaving 15 bases between them. The length of the CDR3 is 15 residues. The CDR3: CASSPTRDGLYGYTF. For the CDR3, the DNA is TGTGCCAGCTCACCAACCAGGGATGGTTTATATGGCTACACCTTC. Filled out from reference TRBV18 and TRBJ1-2, the complete variable domain reads NAGVMQNPRHLVRRRGQEARLRCSPMKGHSHVYWYRQLPEEGLKFMVYLQKENIIDESGMPKERFSAEFPKEGPSILRIQQVVRGDSAAYFCASSPTRDGLYGYTFGSGTRLTVV.

The chain has TRBV18 and TRBJ2-7; 11 nucleotides line up with TRBD2. The CDR3 has 16 amino acids. V lost 3 bases, J lost 0 bases, and 4 bases stayed unmatched. Germline CDR1 reads KGHSH; CDR2 reads LQKENI. The CDR3 sequence is CASSPGLAGFSYEQYF. The CDR3 coding sequence is TGTGCCAGCTCACCCGGACTAGCGGGCTTCTCCTACGAGCAGTACTTC.

J is TRBJ1-2 and V is TRBV7-8, with D maybe TRBD1 (5 bases). The CDR3 is 12 residues long. V gave up 4 bases and J gave up 4 bases, with 7 bases separating them. The germline V gene encodes CDR1 SGHVS and CDR2 FQNEAQ. Written as DNA, the CDR3 is TGTGCCAGCAGCTCCGGGGGCTATGGCTACACCTTC. This codes for CASSSGGYGYTF.

The J gene is TRBJ2-7, the V gene TRBV28; 7 bases are a match to TRBD2. Germline V gives CDR1 MDHEN, CDR2 SYDVKM. This CDR3 contains 14 residues. V was clipped by 5 bases and J by 6 bases; unmatched bases: 10. The CDR3 nucleotides read TGTGCCAGCAGTGGCTGGAGGCGGGAGATCGAGCAGTACTTC. It is translated as CASSGWRREIEQYF.

V and J are TRBV2 and TRBJ2-3, with a weak D call TRBD2 (5 bases). Trimming took off 5 bases at V and 6 bases at J, with 18 bases between the two ends. Germline V lookup: CDR1 SNHLY, CDR2 FYNNEI. The CDR3 sequence is 15 residues long. CDR3 nucleotide sequence: TGTGCCAGCAGTCGCCCCCTAGCAGGCGCGGATACGCAGTATTTT. It codes for CASSRPLAGADTQYF.

The rearrangement joins TRBV24-1 to TRBJ1-2; D uncertain. The CDR3 spans 13 residues. V shed 3 bases and J shed 4 bases, with 8 bases lying between them. Germline assignment: CDR1 KGHDR and CDR2 SFDVKD. This chain's CDR3 is CATSDVVFYGYTF. CDR3 sequence (DNA): TGTGCCACCAGTGATGTTGTCTTCTATGGCTACACCTTC.

This sequence joins TRBV9 and TRBJ1-4; 7 nucleotides agree with TRBD1. V lost 0 bases and J lost 6; bases outside the gene matches: 11. This CDR3 is 17 amino acids long. Germline assignment: CDR1 SGDLS and CDR2 YYNGEE. In DNA, the CDR3 is TGTGCCAGCAGCGTAGACCCTCTTGGACAGGATTATGAAAAACTGTTTTTT. Residues: CASSVDPLGQDYEKLFF.

The CDR3 bases are TGCGCCAGCAGCTCAGTGACAGGGGCGGGAACTGAAGCTTTCTTT. Translating it yields CASSSVTGAGTEAFF. The chain employs TRBV5-1 and TRBJ1-1, with 8 bases fitting TRBD1. Trimming took 3 bases from V and 5 from J; bases not matched to a gene: 9. Germline V CDR1 and CDR2: SGHRS, YFSETQ. The CDR3 covers 15 residues.

The chain employs TRBV6-2 or TRBV6-3 and TRBJ2-3; 8 positions agree with TRBD1. CDR1 is MNHEY and CDR2 is SVGEGT in the germline V gene. This CDR3 has 17 residues. The V segment lost 5 bases and the J segment 2 bases; nucleotides outside the gene matches: 12. CDR3 region: CASSIRQGTSVTDTQYF. The CDR3 DNA follows: TGTGCCAGCAGTATCCGACAGGGGACGAGTGTCACAGATACGCAGTATTTT.

V gene TRBV7-6 combines with J gene TRBJ2-2, with a weak D call TRBD1 (5 bases). Germline values: CDR1 SGHVS, CDR2 FNYEAQ. CDR3 length: 16 amino acids. V was pared by 2 bases and J by 2 bases, with 12 bases between. The CDR3 region is CASSLRQSFNTGELFF. DNA of the CDR3: TGTGCCAGCAGCTTACGACAGAGCTTTAACACCGGGGAGCTGTTTTTT.

The chain employs TRBV7-9 and TRBJ1-1; no definite D call. The CDR3 runs 12 residues. Germline V gene lookup returns CDR1 SEHNR and CDR2 FQNEAQ (reference sequence). Trimming took 3 bases from V and 5 from J, leaving 7 bases between them. The CDR3 coding sequence is TGTGCCAGCAGCTTGGGAGAGACTGAAGCTTTCTTT. It specifies CASSLGETEAFF. The complete variable domain, with remaining parts taken from reference TRBV7-9 and TRBJ1-1, reads DTGVSQNPRHKITKRGQNVTFRCDPISEHNRLYWYRQTLGQGPEFLTYFQNEAQLEKSRLLSDRFSAERPKGSFSTLEIQRTEQGDSAMYLCASSLGETEAFFGQGTRLTVV.

This chain links TRBV4-2 with TRBJ2-6; D gene uncertain. Germline V CDR1 and CDR2: LGHNA, YNFKEQ. The length of the CDR3 is 15 residues. The V and J ends lost 4 bases and 0 bases respectively, with 7 bases between them. DNA of the CDR3: TGTGCCAGCAGCCCCGTTGTCTCTGGGGCCAACGTCCTGACTTTC. Amino acids: CASSPVVSGANVLTF.

V is TRBV4-2 and J is TRBJ2-5; D gene unclear. From germline, CDR1 is LGHNA and CDR2 YNFKEQ. Between the trimmed V and J ends, which lost 1 base and 2 bases, there was a span of 5 bases. The CDR3 is 13 residues long. In DNA, the CDR3 is TGTGCCAGCAGCCAAGGCAGGCAAGAGACCCAGTACTTC. Translation: CASSQGRQETQYF.

The chain carries TRBV19 and TRBJ1-5; TRBD1 matches 10 bases. The germline CDR1 and CDR2 sequences are LNHDA and SQIVND (reference sequence). Trimming cost V 11 bases and J 1 base; bases outside gene matches: 8. The CDR3 sequence is 15 residues long. Here the CDR3 DNA reads TGTGCCTTTCCCGGACAGGGGGTGAGCAATCAGCCCCAGCATTTT. Translation gives CAFPGQGVSNQPQHF. The full variable domain, its missing parts supplied by reference TRBV19 and TRBJ1-5, is DGGITQSPKYLFRKEGQNVTLSCEQNLNHDAMYWYRQDPGQGLRLIYYSQIVNDFQKGDIAEGYSVSREKKESFPLTVTSAQKNPTAFYLCAFPGQGVSNQPQHFGDGTRLSIL.

This clone was counted a few times. The V gene is TRBV21-1, the J gene TRBJ2-7; TRBD2, the table's D call, lacks a check against the DNA. TRBV21-1 is noted as a pseudogene. This CDR3 region has 17 residues. CDR3: CASSLRPSGTRSGEQYF. In DNA form, the CDR3 reads TGTGCCAGCAGCCTTCGCCCGAGCGGGACTAGGAGCGGCGAGCAGTACTTC.

This clone was recorded a few times. V gene TRBV11-2 combines with J gene TRBJ2-3; 10 bases match TRBD2. V gave up 4 bases and J gave up 1 base; unmatched junction bases: 5. From germline, CDR1 is SGHAT and CDR2 FQNNGV. This CDR3 is 16 amino acids long. CDR3 loop: CASSSRGTSGTDTQYF. The CDR3 nucleotides read TGTGCCAGCAGCTCTCGGGGGACTAGCGGCACAGATACGCAGTATTTT.

The rearrangement links TRBV2 to TRBJ2-1; D ambiguous. This CDR3 has 12 residues. CDR1 and CDR2 from the germline V gene are SNHLY and FYNNEI. V lost 2 bases, J lost 5 bases, and 4 bases lay in between. The CDR3 sequence is CASSEPNNEQFF. DNA for the CDR3: TGTGCCAGCAGTGAACCCAACAATGAGCAGTTCTTC.

V gene TRBV11-2 combines with J gene TRBJ2-7; TRBD2 aligns across 7 bases. The V gene end was trimmed by 6 bases and the J gene end by 2 bases; junction bases not matched to a gene: 7. CDR3 size: 14 residues. Germline CDR1 reads SGHAT; CDR2 reads FQNNGV. CDR3 coding DNA: TGTGCCAGCAGGCCCTGGGGAGGGCCCTACGAGCAGTACTTC. Protein sequence: CASRPWGGPYEQYF.

This rearrangement joins TRBV14 to TRBJ2-1, with 8 bases matching TRBD1. Trimming removed 3 bases from V and 9 bases from J; junction bases left unmatched: 4. The CDR3 is made up of 13 amino acids. Germline CDR1 and CDR2: SGHDN and FVKESK. The CDR3 nucleotides read TGTGCCAGCAGCCAGCTCAGGGGGCGTGAGCAGTTCTTC. Its translation is CASSQLRGREQFF.

This chain links TRBV10-2 with TRBJ1-1, with 11 bases matching TRBD1. V dropped 6 bases and J dropped 5; count of bases not matched to a gene: 2. There are 13 residues in the CDR3. Looked up from germline, CDR1 is WSHSY and CDR2 is SAAADI. CDR3 sequence reads: CASRGQGVTEAFF. The CDR3, as DNA: TGCGCCAGCAGGGGACAGGGGGTGACTGAAGCTTTCTTT.

DNA for the CDR3: TGTGCCAGCAGCCCCCTCCGTCAGCCCCAGCATTTT. This encodes CASSPLRQPQHF. The chain joins TRBV12-3 or TRBV12-4 to TRBJ1-5; D unresolved. Trimming removed 6 bases from V and 6 bases from J, with 9 bases in between. There are 12 residues in the CDR3.

DNA of the CDR3: TGTGCCAGCAGCCCACAGGTATATGGAAACACCATATATTTT. It yields the protein CASSPQVYGNTIYF. The chain is built from TRBV9 and TRBJ1-3, with D perhaps TRBD1 (5 bases). Trimming stripped 4 bases from V and 3 bases from J, with 11 bases between. Germline V gene lookup returns CDR1 SGDLS and CDR2 YYNGEE. CDR3 size: 14 residues.

This clone was seen only a few times. The chain carries TRBV7-3 and TRBJ1-2; D not certain. The CDR3 has 15 residues. Trimming shortened V by 5 bases and J by 1 base, and 14 bases separated the two germline ends. Germline values: CDR1 SGHTA, CDR2 FQGTGA. The CDR3 region is CASSPLSVLNYGYTF. Written as DNA, the CDR3 is TGTGCCAGCAGCCCCCTGTCCGTTCTTAACTATGGCTACACCTTC. Full variable domain (rest looked up from reference TRBV7-3 and TRBJ1-2): GAGVSQTPSNKVTEKGKYVELRCDPISGHTALYWYRQSLGQGPEFLIYFQGTGAADDSGLPNDRFFAVRPEGSVSTLKIQRTERGDSAVYLCASSPLSVLNYGYTFGSGTRLTVV.